A single sample gave rise to the 23 T cell receptor beta chains below, sequenced in a study of T cell repertoires in cytomegalovirus infection. From the reads, TCRdb called clonotypes with MiXCR, one entry per CDR3 protein. The sample lists 200,000 to 300,000 distinct CDR3 sequences, roughly 13% occurring once. Sequencing was performed on PBMCs. All receptors come from a human donor in good health (CMV status not recorded). Some clones in this sample may be carry-over from other donors' samples.

To note about this clonotype: A much more abundant neighbour one base away suggests this may be a read error. This is likely a read error, given that the CDR3 carries no conserved phenylalanine or tryptophan at its end. The chain has TRBV7-2 and TRBJ2-1; 9 bases are shared with TRBD2. The CDR3 contains 16 residues. CDR1 is SGHTA and CDR2 is FQGNSA in the germline V gene. The junction had 8 bases not matched to a gene; V was cut back by 1 base and J by 7 bases. CDR3 sequence (DNA): TGTGCCAGCAGCTTAGATCCGGCGGGAGGGTGGAATGAGCAGTTCTAC. This sequence encodes CASSLDPAGGWNEQFY.

Many counts were recorded for this clonotype. The chain couples TRBV6-6 to TRBJ2-2; D is uncertain. The germline V gene has CDR1 MNHNY and CDR2 SVGAGI (reference sequence). This CDR3 is built from 16 residues. Trimming stripped 1 base from V and 1 base from J, with 10 bases between. For the CDR3, the DNA is TGTGCCAGCAGTTACTATTGGCAAAAGAACACCGGGGAGCTGTTTTTT. It encodes CASSYYWQKNTGELFF.

The V call is TRBV29-1, the J call TRBJ1-1; no clear D gene. CDR3 length: 11 residues. The germline CDR1 and CDR2 sequences are SQVTM and ANQGSEA. V was cut by 3 bases and J by 7 bases, with 9 bases left in between. CDR3 residues: CSVDRTGEAFF. DNA of the CDR3: TGCAGCGTTGATCGGACGGGTGAAGCTTTCTTT.

This clonotype occurred many times. The CDR3 nucleotides read TGTGCCAGTGCGGCTAGCGGGAACCTAGGGGAGCTGTTTTTT. Encoded protein: CASAASGNLGELFF. The V call is TRBV5-4, the J call TRBJ2-2, with TRBD2 matching over 9 bases. Trimming removed 8 bases from V and 8 bases from J; junction bases left unmatched: 10. Germline assignment: CDR1 SGHNT and CDR2 YYREEE (reference sequence). The CDR3 runs to 14 residues.

The V gene is TRBV6-8, the J gene TRBJ2-6; perhaps D is TRBD1 or TRBD2 (6 bases each). The CDR3 contains 17 residues. Germline V gene lookup returns CDR1 MNHGY and CDR2 SAAAGT. Deletions cut 7 bases from V and 2 bases from J, with 18 bases between. The CDR3 DNA sequence: TGTGCCAGCACCCGAAGGGGGGACCGAACTGGGGCCAACGTCCTGACTTTC. As protein: CASTRRGDRTGANVLTF.

With respect to this clonotype: A much larger clone is a single base away; this may be a read error. The conserved phenylalanine or tryptophan normally closing the CDR3 is absent here, so this likely arose from a read error. The chain links TRBV7-9 to TRBJ1-2; possibly TRBD1 for D (6 bases). The CDR3 sequence is 13 residues long. Germline assignment: CDR1 SEHNR and CDR2 FQNEAQ (reference sequence). V was cut by 3 bases and J by 8 bases, with 13 bases left in between. The CDR3 here is CASSFSGTRGYTL. DNA for the CDR3: TGTGCCAGCAGCTTCTCCGGGACAAGAGGCTACACCCTC.

This clonotype was counted many times. CDR3 loop: CSARDGGYEQYF. DNA of the CDR3: TGCAGTGCTAGAGATGGGGGTTACGAGCAGTACTTC. The genes are TRBV20-1 and TRBJ2-7; the D gene could be TRBD1 or TRBD2 (5 bases each). Between the trimmed V and J ends, which lost 0 bases and 4 bases, there was a span of 7 bases. The germline gives CDR1 DFQATT, CDR2 SNEGSKA (reference sequence). The CDR3 consists of 12 residues.

There are many counts of this clonotype. The V and J genes are TRBV11-2 and TRBJ1-1; maybe TRBD1 (6 bases). CDR1 and CDR2 (germline): SGHAT, FQNNGV. The CDR3 totals 14 residues. Trimming cost V 5 bases and J 7 bases, with 17 bases left between them. The CDR3 coding sequence is TGTGCCAGCAGCCGGCTCCAAGGGGGAATTGAAGCTTTCTTT. Residues: CASSRLQGGIEAFF.

Turning to this clonotype: One base away lies a much larger clone, so this may be a sequencing read error. The rearrangement links TRBV7-8 to TRBJ2-5, with TRBD2 identical over 8 bases. There are 15 residues in the CDR3. Germline V gene sequence: CDR1 SGHVS, CDR2 FQNEAQ. The CDR3 bases are TGTACCAGCAGCTTAAGCGGACTAGCTTGGGAGACCCAGTACTTC. Amino acid sequence: CTSSLSGLAWETQYF.

This clonotype was seen a few times. The rearrangement links TRBV20-1 to TRBJ1-4; D unclear. This CDR3 contains 15 residues. Per germline, CDR1 DFQATT and CDR2 SNEGSKA (reference sequence). Trimming left V 0 bases short and J 1 base short, with 9 bases between. This CDR3 is CSARDIRITNEKLFF. The DNA for the CDR3 is TGCAGTGCTAGAGATATCCGTATAACTAATGAAAAACTGTTTTTT.

This clonotype was detected ten times or more. This CDR3 is CASSDSGGAIYNEQFF. CDR3 DNA sequence: TGTGCCAGCAGTGATAGCGGGGGGGCCATCTACAATGAGCAGTTCTTC. The chain carries TRBV2 and TRBJ2-1; 11 bases are a match to TRBD2. The V segment lost 3 bases and the J segment 3 bases; nucleotides outside the gene matches: 4. CDR3 length: 16 amino acids. Germline V gene sequence: CDR1 SNHLY, CDR2 FYNNEI.

Only a few counts were recorded for this clonotype. The chain carries TRBV20-1 and TRBJ2-4; D unresolved. V gave up 5 bases and J gave up 1 base, with 15 bases separating them. The CDR3 loop spans 15 amino acids. CDR1 DFQATT and CDR2 SNEGSKA come from the germline V gene (reference sequence). The CDR3 sequence: CSAANFGVAKNIQYF. The CDR3 coding sequence is TGCAGTGCTGCAAACTTCGGAGTGGCCAAAAACATTCAGTACTTC.

This clonotype was observed a handful of times. The chain combines TRBV5-1 with TRBJ2-7, with 9 bases lining up with TRBD1. Germline values: CDR1 SGHRS, CDR2 YFSETQ. The V segment lost 4 bases and the J segment 3 bases; nucleotides outside the gene matches: 11. CDR3 size: 16 residues. The CDR3 region has the DNA TGCGCCAGCAGCCTAATTCCCGGGACAGGGAACTACGAGCAGTACTTC. This sequence encodes CASSLIPGTGNYEQYF. Together with reference TRBV5-1 and TRBJ2-7, the CDR3 gives the full variable domain: KAGVTQTPRYLIKTRGQQVTLSCSPISGHRSVSWYQQTPGQGLQFLFEYFSETQRNKGNFPGRFSGRQFSNSRSEMNVSTLELGDSALYLCASSLIPGTGNYEQYFGPGTRLTVT.

V is TRBV7-2 and J is TRBJ1-2; D is possibly TRBD1 (5 bases). The germline V gene encodes CDR1 SGHTA and CDR2 FQGNSA. The V and J ends lost 1 base and 4 bases respectively, with 10 bases between them. The CDR3 is 14 residues long. The CDR3 region is CASSLGRVGYGYTF. The CDR3 region has the DNA TGTGCCAGCAGCTTAGGCAGGGTCGGCTATGGCTACACCTTC.

This clonotype was found many times. This chain uses TRBV7-2 with TRBJ1-1; D gene ambiguous. CDR1 and CDR2 (germline): SGHTA, FQGNSA. The CDR3 has 14 amino acids. Trimming left V 5 bases short and J 1 base short, with 11 bases between. The CDR3: CASSLNTQNTEAFF. The CDR3 coding sequence is TGTGCCAGCAGCCTAAACACACAGAACACTGAAGCTTTCTTT. Full variable domain (outside the CDR3, taken from reference TRBV7-2 and TRBJ1-1): GAGVSQSPSNKVTEKGKDVELRCDPISGHTALYWYRQSLGQGLEFLIYFQGNSAPDKSGLPSDRFSAERTGGSVSTLTIQRTQQEDSAVYLCASSLNTQNTEAFFGQGTRLTVV.

This clonotype was seen at least ten times. The chain combines TRBV7-2 with TRBJ1-5; D is unresolved. The length of the CDR3 is 15 residues. Trimming stripped 1 base from V and 3 bases from J, with 10 bases between. Germline V gene data show CDR1 as SGHTA and CDR2 as FQGNSA. DNA for the CDR3: TGTGCCAGCAGCTTAGTAGGCGTAGTCAATCAGCCCCAGCATTTT. Translated, it gives CASSLVGVVNQPQHF.

This clonotype showed up many times. This sequence joins TRBV4-1 and TRBJ2-2, with D perhaps matching TRBD1 (6 bases). The germline CDR1 and CDR2 sequences are MGHRA and YSYEKL. This CDR3 has 19 residues. Trimming stripped 1 base from V and 5 bases from J, with 23 bases between. CDR3 DNA: TGCGCCAGCAGCCAAGGACGGGTTTTCACAGGGAAAAAGACCGGGGAGCTGTTTTTT. Translation gives CASSQGRVFTGKKTGELFF.

The CDR3 region has the DNA TGTGCCAGCAGCCCCAGGACAGGGTGGACCACTGAAGCTTTCTTT. Protein product: CASSPRTGWTTEAFF. The J gene is TRBJ1-1, the V gene TRBV5-6; 8 positions agree with TRBD1. Trimming removed 4 bases from V and 4 bases from J; junction bases left unmatched: 9. There are 15 residues in the CDR3. Germline lookup yields CDR1 SGHDT and CDR2 YYEEEE.

There are many counts of this clonotype. V and J are TRBV7-8 and TRBJ2-7; D gene unclear. The ends were cut back, 1 base at V and 0 bases at J, with 7 bases in the middle. This CDR3 has 14 amino acids. CDR1 and CDR2 from the germline V gene are SGHVS and FQNEAQ. The CDR3 sequence is CASSLVVTSYEQYF. For the CDR3, the DNA is TGTGCCAGCAGCTTAGTCGTGACCTCCTACGAGCAGTACTTC. The whole variable domain, remainder taken from reference TRBV7-8 and TRBJ2-7, is GAGVSQSPRYKVAKRGQDVALRCDPISGHVSLFWYQQALGQGPEFLTYFQNEAQLDKSGLPSDRFFAERPEGSVSTLKIQRTQQEDSAVYLCASSLVVTSYEQYFGPGTRLTVT.

At least ten counts were recorded for this clonotype. This chain uses TRBV18 with TRBJ2-7; 7 bases agree with TRBD1. Trimming at V came to 6 bases and at J to 4 bases, leaving 9 bases not matched to a gene. There are 14 residues in the CDR3. Germline V CDR1 and CDR2: KGHSH, LQKENI. DNA of the CDR3: TGTGCCAGCTCTCCCTGGGGACAGTCATACGAGCAGTACTTC. Its translation is CASSPWGQSYEQYF.

The table lists this clonotype with a few counts. The V and J genes are TRBV6-5 and TRBJ1-2; 8 nucleotides agree with TRBD1. The germline V gene has CDR1 MNHEY and CDR2 SVGAGI. The CDR3 runs 14 residues. The junction had 6 bases not matched to a gene; V was cut back by 5 bases and J by 4 bases. CDR3 loop: CASSRQGLGYGYTF. CDR3 DNA: TGTGCCAGCAGTCGACAGGGGCTGGGCTATGGCTACACCTTC.

This clonotype has more than one count but fewer than ten. This chain connects TRBV7-9 to TRBJ1-2; D uncertain. Germline V CDR1 and CDR2: SEHNR, FQNEAQ (reference sequence). Trimming left V 0 bases short and J 8 bases short, with 16 bases between. This CDR3 is built from 15 residues. CDR3 residues: CASSLAFPGLSGYTF. The CDR3 DNA reads TGTGCCAGCAGCTTAGCGTTCCCAGGCTTGAGCGGCTACACCTTC.

The chain links TRBV2 to TRBJ2-2; 15 bases match TRBD2. The V gene end was trimmed by 6 bases and the J gene end by 2 bases; junction bases not matched to a gene: 4. CDR1 and CDR2 (germline): SNHLY, FYNNEI. The CDR3 is 17 residues long. The CDR3 coding sequence is TGTGCCAGCAGAAGGACTAGCGGGGGGGCCAACACCGGGGAGCTGTTTTTT. Its translation is CASRRTSGGANTGELFF. Complete variable domain (other parts from reference TRBV2 and TRBJ2-2): EPEVTQTPSHQVTQMGQEVILRCVPISNHLYFYWYRQILGQKVEFLVSFYNNEISEKSEIFDDQFSVERPDGSNFTLKIRSTKLEDSAMYFCASRRTSGGANTGELFFGEGSRLTVL.